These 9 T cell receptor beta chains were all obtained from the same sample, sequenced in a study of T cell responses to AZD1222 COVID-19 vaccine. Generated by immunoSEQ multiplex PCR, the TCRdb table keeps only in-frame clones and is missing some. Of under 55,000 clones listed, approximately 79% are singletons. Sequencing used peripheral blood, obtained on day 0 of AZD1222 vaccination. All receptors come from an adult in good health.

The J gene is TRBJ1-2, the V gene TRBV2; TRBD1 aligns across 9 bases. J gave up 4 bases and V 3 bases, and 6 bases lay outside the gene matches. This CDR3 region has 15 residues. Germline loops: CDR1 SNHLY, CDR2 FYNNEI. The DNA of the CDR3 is TGTGCCAGCAGTGAGATGACAGGGGGATTCTATGGCTACACCTTC. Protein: CASSEMTGGFYGYTF.

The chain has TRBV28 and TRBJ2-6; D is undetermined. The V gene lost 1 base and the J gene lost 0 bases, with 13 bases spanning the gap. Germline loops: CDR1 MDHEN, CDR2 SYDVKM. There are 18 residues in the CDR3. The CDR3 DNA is TGTGCCAGCAGTTTATTGGGCAGCGCCCACTCTGGGGCCAACGTCCTGACTTTC. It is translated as CASSLLGSAHSGANVLTF.

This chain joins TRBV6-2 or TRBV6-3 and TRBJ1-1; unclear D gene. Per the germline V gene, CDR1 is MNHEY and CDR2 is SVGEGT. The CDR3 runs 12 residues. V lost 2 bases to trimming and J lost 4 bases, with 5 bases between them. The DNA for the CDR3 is TGTGCCAGCAGTTACATGGGCACTGAAGCTTTCTTT. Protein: CASSYMGTEAFF.

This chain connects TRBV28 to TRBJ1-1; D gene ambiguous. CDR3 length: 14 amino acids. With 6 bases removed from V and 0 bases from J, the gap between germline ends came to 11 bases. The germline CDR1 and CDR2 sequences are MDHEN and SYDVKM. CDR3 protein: CASRLTVLNTEAFF. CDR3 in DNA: TGTGCCAGCAGACTCACAGTGTTGAACACTGAAGCTTTCTTT.

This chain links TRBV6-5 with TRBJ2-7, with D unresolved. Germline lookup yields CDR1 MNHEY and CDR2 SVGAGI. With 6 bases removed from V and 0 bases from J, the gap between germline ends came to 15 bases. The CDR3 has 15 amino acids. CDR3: CASRPHRGSSYEQYF. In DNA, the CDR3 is TGTGCCAGCAGACCCCACAGAGGCAGCTCCTACGAGCAGTACTTC.

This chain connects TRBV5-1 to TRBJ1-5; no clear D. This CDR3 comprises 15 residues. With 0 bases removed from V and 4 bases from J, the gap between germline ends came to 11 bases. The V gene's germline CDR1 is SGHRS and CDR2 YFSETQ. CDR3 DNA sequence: TGCGCCAGCAGCTTGGATGGCGGAGGGAATCAGCCCCAGCATTTT. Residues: CASSLDGGGNQPQHF.

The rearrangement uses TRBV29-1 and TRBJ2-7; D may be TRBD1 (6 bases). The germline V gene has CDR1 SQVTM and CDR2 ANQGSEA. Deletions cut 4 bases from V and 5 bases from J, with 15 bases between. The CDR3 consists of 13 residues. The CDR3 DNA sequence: TGCAGCGTTGCCAATCCCCAGGGGAACGAGCAGTACTTC. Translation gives CSVANPQGNEQYF.

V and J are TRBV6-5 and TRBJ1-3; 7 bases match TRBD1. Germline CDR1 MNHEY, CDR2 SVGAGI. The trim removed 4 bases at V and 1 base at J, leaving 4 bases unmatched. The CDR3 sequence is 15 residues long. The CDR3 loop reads CASSFLQGSGNTIYF. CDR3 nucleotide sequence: TGTGCCAGCAGTTTCCTACAGGGGTCTGGAAACACCATATATTTT.

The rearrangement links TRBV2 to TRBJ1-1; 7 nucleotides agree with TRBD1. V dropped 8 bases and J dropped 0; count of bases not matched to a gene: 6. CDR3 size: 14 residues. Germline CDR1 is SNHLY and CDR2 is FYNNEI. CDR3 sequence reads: CASGGQTMNTEAFF. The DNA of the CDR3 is TGTGCCAGCGGGGGACAGACAATGAACACTGAAGCTTTCTTT.